These 18 T cell receptor beta chains were sequenced from one sample in a study of T cell responses to AZD1222 COVID-19 vaccine. Some clones are missing from TCRdb's copy, which holds only in-frame ones; the method was immunoSEQ multiplex PCR. The sample comprises fewer than 200,000 clones, roughly 94% of which are singletons, and around 1.6% rests with the top ten. Sequenced material: peripheral blood, taken 28 days after the second AZD1222 dose. The receptors were sampled from an adult who received the AZD1222 COVID-19 vaccine.

The rearrangement uses TRBV6-1 and TRBJ2-5; possibly TRBD1 for D (6 bases). With 3 bases removed from V and 3 bases from J, the gap between germline ends came to 14 bases. Germline V CDR1 and CDR2: MNHNS, SASEGT. CDR3 length: 15 residues. CDR3 in DNA: TGTGCCAGCAGTGACAGGGGATATACCAAAGAGACCCAGTACTTC. This encodes CASSDRGYTKETQYF.

This clone is a singleton in its sample. This chain joins TRBV5-1 and TRBJ1-1; 9 bases match TRBD1. The CDR3 sequence is 14 residues long. V shed 4 bases and J 6 bases; nucleotides not matched to a gene: 7. In germline, CDR1 is SGHRS, CDR2 YFSETQ. The CDR3 DNA sequence: TGCGCCAGCAGCAAAGACAGGGGGTACGCTGAAGCTTTCTTT. Protein product: CASSKDRGYAEAFF.

The J gene is TRBJ1-1, the V gene TRBV30, with TRBD1 as a possible D gene (5 bases). CDR1 is GTSNPN, CDR2 SVGIG, per germline (reference sequence). V lost 3 bases and J 3 bases, leaving 14 bases between the germline ends. The CDR3 is made up of 14 amino acids. This CDR3 reads CAWRAGPKDTEAFF. The CDR3 DNA reads TGTGCCTGGAGAGCGGGACCGAAGGACACTGAAGCTTTCTTT. Supplemented by reference TRBV30 and TRBJ1-1, the full variable domain reads SQTIHQWPATLVQPVGSPLSLECTVEGTSNPNLYWYRQAAGRGLQLLFYSVGIGQISSEVPQNLSASRPQDRQFILSSKKLLLSDSGFYLCAWRAGPKDTEAFFGQGTRLTVV.

The chain couples TRBV25-1 to TRBJ2-5, with TRBD1 matching over 8 bases. Germline V gives CDR1 MGHDK, CDR2 SYGVNS. The J segment lost 5 bases and the V segment lost 3 bases, leaving 8 bases of the junction unmatched. The CDR3 covers 15 residues. CDR3 sequence: CASSDLDRDIETQYF. DNA for the CDR3: TGTGCCAGCAGTGACCTGGACAGGGACATCGAGACCCAGTACTTC. Variable domain in full (rest from reference TRBV25-1 and TRBJ2-5): EADIYQTPRYLVIGTGKKITLECSQTMGHDKMYWYQQDPGMELHLIHYSYGVNSTEKGDLSSESTVSRIRTEHFPLTLESARPSHTSQYLCASSDLDRDIETQYFGPGTRLLVL.

V gene TRBV6-6 combines with J gene TRBJ1-5; D is undetermined. Germline CDR1 MNHNY, CDR2 SVGAGI (reference sequence). The CDR3 loop spans 12 amino acids. V shed 6 bases and J shed 2 bases, with 5 bases lying between them. The CDR3 region has the DNA TGTGCCAGCAGCTCTGGCAATCAGCCCCAGCATTTT. This translates into CASSSGNQPQHF.

This rearrangement joins TRBV25-1 to TRBJ2-3; D is perhaps TRBD2 (6 bases). The CDR3 extends over 15 amino acids. Germline CDR1 and CDR2: MGHDK and SYGVNS. V was shortened by 3 bases and J by 2 bases, with 12 bases between the two germline ends. The CDR3 region has the DNA TGTGCCAGCAGTGATCCGGGGGAGATCACAGATACGCAGTATTTT. It encodes CASSDPGEITDTQYF.

The J gene is TRBJ2-7, the V gene TRBV7-2, with TRBD2 identical over 12 bases. The CDR3 extends over 14 amino acids. The ends lost 3 bases at V and 6 bases at J; junction bases unmatched: 3. Germline-derived CDR1 and CDR2 are SGHTA and FQGNSA. CDR3 DNA: TGTGCCAGCAGCTTTACTAGCGGGGGGCCCGAGCAGTACTTC. This gives the protein CASSFTSGGPEQYF.

The gene calls are TRBV5-4 and TRBJ2-5, with 10 bases that match TRBD2. Germline CDR1 SGHNT, CDR2 YYREEE (reference sequence). V dropped 0 bases and J dropped 4; count of bases not matched to a gene: 6. The CDR3 is made up of 16 amino acids. The CDR3 sequence is CASSLDTSGMAETQYF. CDR3 nucleotide sequence: TGTGCCAGCAGCTTGGATACTAGCGGGATGGCAGAGACCCAGTACTTC.

The rearrangement joins TRBV28 to TRBJ2-3; perhaps D is TRBD1 or TRBD2 (5 bases each). CDR3 size: 15 residues. The V and J ends lost 3 bases and 6 bases respectively, with 16 bases between them. Germline V lookup: CDR1 MDHEN, CDR2 SYDVKM. CDR3 in amino acids: CASSFPPGPLDTQYF. DNA for the CDR3: TGTGCCAGCAGTTTCCCTCCGGGACCATTGGATACGCAGTATTTT.

The V call is TRBV9, the J call TRBJ1-1; D is unresolved. Germline CDR1 and CDR2: SGDLS and YYNGEE. V lost 2 bases to trimming and J lost 8 bases, with 16 bases between them. CDR3 length: 14 amino acids. The CDR3 loop is CASSVVPSPTEAFF. CDR3 bases: TGTGCCAGCAGCGTCGTCCCAAGCCCCACCGAAGCTTTCTTT.

The V call is TRBV11-2, the J call TRBJ1-1; D perhaps matches TRBD1 (5 bases). The CDR3 length is 16 residues. V was pared by 0 bases and J by 5 bases, with 16 bases between. Germline V gene data show CDR1 as SGHAT and CDR2 as FQNNGV. CDR3 DNA: TGTGCCAGCAGCTTAGATCTGTACAGGATGGATACTGAAGCTTTCTTT. This sequence encodes CASSLDLYRMDTEAFF.

The rearrangement links TRBV28 to TRBJ1-1, with D maybe TRBD1 (5 bases). The CDR3 length is 16 residues. Germline lookup yields CDR1 MDHEN and CDR2 SYDVKM. With 3 bases removed from V and 1 base from J, the gap between germline ends came to 15 bases. In DNA form, the CDR3 reads TGTGCCAGCAGTTTCAACCCCAGGGATACGAACACTGAAGCTTTCTTT. Translated, it gives CASSFNPRDTNTEAFF.

J is TRBJ1-6 and V is TRBV9; a possible D gene is TRBD1 (5 bases). Germline V gives CDR1 SGDLS, CDR2 YYNGEE. This CDR3 has 14 residues. V dropped 0 bases and J dropped 8 bases, with 9 bases sitting between them. CDR3: CASSVGRGDSPLHF. DNA for the CDR3: TGTGCCAGCAGCGTAGGGAGGGGAGATTCACCCCTCCACTTT.

The V call is TRBV5-6, the J call TRBJ1-1; no clear D. The V gene lost 4 bases and the J gene lost 0 bases, with 13 bases spanning the gap. This CDR3 region has 15 residues. The germline V gene has CDR1 SGHDT and CDR2 YYEEEE. CDR3 protein: CASSPDIDMNTEAFF. The CDR3 DNA reads as TGTGCCAGCAGCCCCGACATCGACATGAACACTGAAGCTTTCTTT.

The rearrangement uses TRBV6-5 and TRBJ1-1, with D uncertain. The V and J ends lost 7 bases and 4 bases respectively, with 13 bases between them. The CDR3 extends over 13 amino acids. Germline CDR1 is MNHEY and CDR2 is SVGAGI. CDR3 bases: TGTGCCAGCACAACGGGCCGGGCCACTGAAGCTTTCTTT. Residues: CASTTGRATEAFF.

This clone turned up a few times. The chain employs TRBV2 and TRBJ1-5; D may be TRBD1 (5 bases). Germline V gives CDR1 SNHLY, CDR2 FYNNEI. Trimming left V 4 bases short and J 9 bases short, with 16 bases between. This CDR3 contains 14 residues. The CDR3 protein is CASSGRDGFMPQHF. The CDR3 DNA is TGTGCCAGCAGTGGTCGGGACGGATTCATGCCCCAGCATTTT.

The V gene is TRBV7-2, the J gene TRBJ1-3; a weak D match, TRBD1 (5 bases). Germline lookup yields CDR1 SGHTA and CDR2 FQGNSA. Trimming removed 5 bases at V and 8 bases at J, with 13 bases between. CDR3 length: 13 residues. The CDR3 DNA follows: TGTGCCAGCAGCGCCATTCTGGGGGACACCATATATTTT. Translation: CASSAILGDTIYF.

This CDR3 reads CASTEHKNTEAFF. Here the CDR3 DNA reads TGTGCCAGCACCGAACATAAGAACACTGAAGCTTTCTTT. The J gene is TRBJ1-1, the V gene TRBV6-5; D unclear. CDR1 and CDR2 (germline): MNHEY, SVGAGI. The CDR3 contains 13 residues. V was trimmed by 7 bases and J by 1 base, leaving 10 bases between them.